The 18 T cell receptor beta chains listed next were all sequenced from one sample in a study of blood T cell repertoires in COVID-19. TCRdb's table, derived via immunoSEQ multiplex PCR, lists solely in-frame clones and lacks some. The repertoire has 150,000 or so clones, 75% to 85% of them found once; the top ten carry roughly 12%. The source material was peripheral blood. These receptors all stem from a woman aged 55-70 years with COVID-19, enrolled during active disease.

The rearrangement links TRBV7-9 to TRBJ1-1; no definite D call. CDR1 is SEHNR, CDR2 FQNEAQ, per germline (reference sequence). The CDR3 length is 14 residues. The ends were cut back, 5 bases at V and 4 bases at J, with 14 bases in the middle. CDR3 DNA: TGTGCCAGCAGCCAGCGGAGAGGAGGCACTGAAGCTTTCTTT. It is translated as CASSQRRGGTEAFF.

The J gene is TRBJ1-3, the V gene TRBV12-3 or TRBV12-4; D unclear. Trimming removed 7 bases from V and 4 bases from J, with 11 bases in between. The CDR3 consists of 13 residues. The DNA for the CDR3 is TGTGCCAGCACCCCTTCCCGGGGAAACACCATATATTTT. Amino acid sequence: CASTPSRGNTIYF.

This clone has more than one count but fewer than ten. The chain recombines TRBV18 with TRBJ1-4, with D hard to call. There are 19 residues in the CDR3. Deletions cut 2 bases from V and 3 bases from J, with 22 bases between. In germline, CDR1 is KGHSH, CDR2 LQKENI. The CDR3 coding sequence is TGTGCCAGCTCACCAAGGAACGAGAGGCTGGTGTCGGCTAATGAAAAACTGTTTTTT. Its protein is CASSPRNERLVSANEKLFF.

This chain uses TRBV6-5 with TRBJ2-7, with D maybe TRBD1 (6 bases). Trimming stripped 3 bases from V and 6 bases from J, with 9 bases between. Germline V gene data show CDR1 as MNHEY and CDR2 as SVGAGI. This CDR3 has 12 residues. CDR3 protein: CASSYEDSEQYF. CDR3 nucleotide sequence: TGTGCCAGCAGTTATGAGGACAGCGAGCAGTACTTC.

The chain carries TRBV18 and TRBJ1-1; tentatively, D is TRBD1 (5 bases). Trimming removed 2 bases at V and 7 bases at J, with 11 bases between. Germline V gene lookup returns CDR1 KGHSH and CDR2 LQKENI. The CDR3 is made up of 13 amino acids. CDR3 protein: CASSPKLQGEAFF. In DNA form, the CDR3 reads TGTGCCAGCTCACCAAAACTCCAGGGTGAAGCTTTCTTT.

The DNA for the CDR3 is TGTGCCAGCAGTTGGGGGGAGGTGGGCGAGCAGTACGTC. Its protein is CASSWGEVGEQYV. This chain links TRBV6-5 with TRBJ2-7, with D tentatively TRBD2 (6 bases). Trimming cost V 4 bases and J 6 bases, with 13 bases left between them. Germline CDR1 and CDR2: MNHEY and SVGAGI. The CDR3 runs to 13 residues.

The rearrangement links TRBV6-2 or TRBV6-3 to TRBJ1-3; possibly TRBD1 for D (5 bases). Germline assignment: CDR1 MNHEY and CDR2 SVGEGT. With 2 bases removed from V and 0 bases from J, the gap between germline ends came to 11 bases. The CDR3 is 16 amino acids. The CDR3 is CASSYRGRNSGNTIYF. The CDR3 DNA reads TGTGCCAGCAGTTACCGGGGGAGAAACTCTGGAAACACCATATATTTT.

V gene TRBV6-6 combines with J gene TRBJ1-5; 7 nucleotides align to TRBD1. V shed 5 bases and J 3 bases; nucleotides not matched to a gene: 13. From germline, CDR1 is MNHNY and CDR2 SVGAGI (reference sequence). CDR3 length equals 17 residues. In DNA form, the CDR3 reads TGTGCCAGCAGTCCCGACCTCAGGGGGACCTCCAATCAGCCCCAGCATTTT. Residues: CASSPDLRGTSNQPQHF.

The J gene is TRBJ1-2, the V gene TRBV3-1 (or the pseudogene TRBV3-2); no definite D call. The V gene's germline CDR1 is LGHDT and CDR2 YNNKEL (reference sequence). The V gene lost 0 bases and the J gene lost 6 bases, with 11 bases spanning the gap. The CDR3 has 14 amino acids. The CDR3 coding sequence is TGTGCCAGCAGCCAAGAGGTCAATACGGATGGCTACACCTTC. Translating gives CASSQEVNTDGYTF.

The CDR3 nucleotides are TGTGCCAGTAGTATAGTACAGAAAGAAAAAAACATTCAGTACTTC. This encodes CASSIVQKEKNIQYF. This rearrangement joins TRBV19 to TRBJ2-4; no clear D. This CDR3 contains 15 residues. The V end was cut by 1 base, the J end by 4 bases, with 11 bases between. Germline V gene data show CDR1 as LNHDA and CDR2 as SQIVND (reference sequence).

The chain links TRBV19 to TRBJ2-2, with unresolved D. The CDR3 runs to 15 residues. The germline CDR1 and CDR2 sequences are LNHDA and SQIVND (reference sequence). Trimming stripped 3 bases from V and 3 bases from J, with 11 bases between. CDR3 nucleotide sequence: TGTGCCAGTAGTATTCTTGGCAGGTACACCGGGGAGCTGTTTTTT. This gives the protein CASSILGRYTGELFF.

The genes are TRBV9 and TRBJ1-2; 9 positions match TRBD1. The CDR3 is 14 amino acids. Germline CDR1 SGDLS, CDR2 YYNGEE. After removal of 0 bases from V and 5 bases from J, the junction contained 2 bases not matched to a gene. In DNA form, the CDR3 reads TGTGCCAGCAGCGTAGATGGACAGGGGTATGGCTACACCTTC. It translates to CASSVDGQGYGYTF. The whole variable domain, remainder taken from reference TRBV9 and TRBJ1-2, is DSGVTQTPKHLITATGQRVTLRCSPRSGDLSVYWYQQSLDQGLQFLIQYYNGEERAKGNILERFSAQQFPDLHSELNLSSLELGDSALYFCASSVDGQGYGYTFGSGTRLTVV.

The J gene is TRBJ2-7, the V gene TRBV10-3; D remains unclear. CDR3 length equals 12 residues. Per the germline V gene, CDR1 is ENHRY and CDR2 is SYGVKD. Trimming removed 3 bases at V and 3 bases at J, with 6 bases between. The CDR3 DNA reads as TGTGCCATCAGTGATTTCGTCTACGAGCAGTACTTC. Residues: CAISDFVYEQYF.

This clone occurred once. The chain uses TRBV24-1 and TRBJ1-5; no clear D gene. The germline V gene has CDR1 KGHDR and CDR2 SFDVKD. The V end lost 5 bases, the J end lost 3 bases, and 7 bases lay between the germline ends. This CDR3 region has 13 residues. The CDR3 nucleotides are TGTGCCACCAGTGTGCAGTACAATCAGCCCCAGCATTTT. Translation gives CATSVQYNQPQHF.

This chain links TRBV18 with TRBJ1-2, with 8 positions matching TRBD1. V lost 6 bases to trimming and J lost 8 bases; unmatched junction nucleotides: 8. There are 13 residues in the CDR3. CDR1 and CDR2 from the germline V gene are KGHSH and LQKENI. For the CDR3, the DNA is TGTGCCAGCTCTCCTGACAGGGGCCGCGGCTACACCTTC. It translates to CASSPDRGRGYTF. The whole variable domain, filled in from reference TRBV18 and TRBJ1-2, reads NAGVMQNPRHLVRRRGQEARLRCSPMKGHSHVYWYRQLPEEGLKFMVYLQKENIIDESGMPKERFSAEFPKEGPSILRIQQVVRGDSAAYFCASSPDRGRGYTFGSGTRLTVV.

This clone was picked up one time. The V call is TRBV28, the J call TRBJ2-1, with 7 positions matching TRBD1. This CDR3 has 14 residues. The germline gives CDR1 MDHEN, CDR2 SYDVKM. V shed 7 bases, J shed 10 bases, and the junction held 13 bases outside the gene matches. In nucleotides, the CDR3 is TGTGCCAGCACCCTGACAGGGAATCGGCGGGAGCAGTTCTTC. It encodes CASTLTGNRREQFF.

This clone showed up just a few times. This rearrangement joins TRBV4-2 to TRBJ1-5, with a possible D match to TRBD1 (5 bases). The germline V gene has CDR1 LGHNA and CDR2 YNFKEQ. The CDR3 has 16 residues. V shed 0 bases and J shed 2 bases, with 11 bases lying between them. The chain's CDR3 is CASSQEGGRGNQPQHF. In nucleotides, the CDR3 is TGTGCCAGCAGCCAAGAAGGTGGCAGGGGCAATCAGCCCCAGCATTTT.

V is TRBV29-1 and J is TRBJ1-4; no firm D call. Trimming took 7 bases from V and 8 from J, leaving 11 bases between them. Germline V gives CDR1 SQVTM, CDR2 ANQGSEA. The length of the CDR3 is 11 residues. CDR3 protein: CSARDPEKLFF. Here the CDR3 DNA reads TGCAGCGCACGGGATCCCGAAAAACTGTTTTTT.